Listed below are T cell receptor beta chains from one sample, sequenced in a study of regulatory dendritic cells for organ transplantation. The data were produced by immunoSEQ multiplex PCR, yet TCRdb's version contains in-frame clones alone and is incomplete. The sample has about 30,000 clones; roughly nine tenths are singletons. The sample taken for sequencing was naive CD4+ T cells from blood. The receptor set was obtained from a human donor in good health. CDR3s include the opening cysteine and the closing phenylalanine or tryptophan. A D gene is named only where the DNA matches it firmly. For some rows the clone size is stated as once, few or many, or as a class when expanded; others skip it.

V	J	D	size	CDR3	DNA
TRBV5-8	TRBJ1-1	.	.	CASSSKTIGTEAFF	TGTGCCAGCAGCTCAAAGACGATAGGCACTGAAGCTTTCTTT
TRBV10-2	TRBJ1-2	.	.	CASSDPRGNYGYTF	TGCGCCAGCAGTGACCCCCGGGGGAACTATGGCTACACCTTC
TRBV11-2	TRBJ2-5	TRBD2	once	CASSFSGGGGETQYF	TGTGCCAGCAGCTTTTCGGGAGGGGGGGGAGAGACCCAGTACTTC
TRBV5-4	TRBJ2-5	TRBD2	.	CASSTRLAGAETQYF	TGTGCCAGCAGCACAAGACTAGCGGGAGCGGAGACCCAGTACTTC
TRBV7-3	TRBJ2-5	.	once	CASSLTGGPSETQYF	TGTGCCAGCAGCTTAACGGGGGGGCCATCGGAGACCCAGTACTTC
TRBV7-9	TRBJ1-1	.	.	CASSLSMNTEAFF	TGTGCCAGCAGCTTAAGCATGAACACTGAAGCTTTCTTT
TRBV11-2	TRBJ2-1	TRBD2	.	CASSLITVLAGKSPNEQFF	TGTGCCAGCAGCTTAATTACGGTACTAGCGGGCAAGAGCCCCAATGAGCAGTTCTTC
TRBV7-7	TRBJ2-1	TRBD2	.	CASSLVAGGLGDEQFF	TGTGCTAGCAGCTTAGTAGCGGGAGGTCTTGGCGATGAGCAGTTCTTC
TRBV10-1	TRBJ2-1	.	.	CASSETVNNEQFF	TGCGCCAGCAGCGAGACTGTCAACAATGAGCAGTTCTTC
TRBV12-5	TRBJ2-2	.	once	CASGLFGVVSNTGELFF	TGTGCTAGTGGTTTGTTTGGGGTTGTCTCGAACACCGGGGAGCTGTTTTTT
TRBV4-3	TRBJ2-2	.	.	CASSQDPEDIYWPNTGELFF	TGCGCCAGCAGCCAAGATCCCGAGGACATTTATTGGCCAAACACCGGGGAGCTGTTTTTT
TRBV6-5	TRBJ2-5	TRBD1	.	CASSYGQGAQETQYF	TGTGCCAGCAGTTATGGACAGGGGGCCCAAGAGACCCAGTACTTC
TRBV28	TRBJ1-1	TRBD1	.	CASNPASPRGKFSEAFF	TGTGCCAGCAACCCCGCCTCCCCCAGGGGGAAATTTTCTGAAGCTTTCTTT